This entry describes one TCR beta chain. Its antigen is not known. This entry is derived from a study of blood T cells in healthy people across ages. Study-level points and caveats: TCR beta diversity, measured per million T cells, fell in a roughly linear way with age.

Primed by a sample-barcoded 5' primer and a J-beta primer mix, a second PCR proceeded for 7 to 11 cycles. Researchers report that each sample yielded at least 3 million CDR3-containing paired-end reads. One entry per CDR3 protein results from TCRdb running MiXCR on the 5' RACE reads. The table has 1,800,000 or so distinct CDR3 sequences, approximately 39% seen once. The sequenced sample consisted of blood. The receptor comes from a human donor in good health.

For the CDR3, the DNA is TGTGCCATCCGTGCCGGGACCGCAGGGGTCCATCATGGCTACACCTTC. Translating it yields CAIRAGTAGVHHGYTF. The gene calls are TRBV10-3 and TRBJ1-2; TRBD1 is a possible D gene (6 bases). The V gene lost 8 bases and the J gene lost 6 bases, with 25 bases spanning the gap. This CDR3 is built from 16 residues. Germline V gene data show CDR1 as ENHRY and CDR2 as SYGVKD.